A selection of T cell receptor beta chains follows, all from one sample in a study of blood T cells in healthy people across ages. TCRdb reprocessed the 5' RACE reads via MiXCR and lists one record per CDR3 protein. Of about 1,500,000 distinct CDR3 sequences in the sample, 40% to 50% were seen once. Material: blood. The source is a woman between 18 and 30 years old in good health. The CDR3 runs from the conserved cysteine through the conserved F or W. A D gene is named only where the DNA matches it firmly. Not all rows give a size; the values are once, few, many and, for expanded clones, a class.

clone size: -
D gene: TRBD2
J gene: TRBJ2-1
V gene: TRBV30
CDR3 DNA: TGTGCCTGGATCGGCCTTAGCGGGAGGTCGGGTGAGCAGTTCTTC
CDR3 protein: CAWIGLSGRSGEQFF

clone size: -
D gene: -
J gene: TRBJ2-3
V gene: TRBV5-1
CDR3 DNA: TGCGCCAGCAGCTTGGCGGTCGGGGGGCCAGGGGATACGCAGTATTTT
CDR3 protein: CASSLAVGGPGDTQYF

clone size: -
D gene: TRBD2
J gene: TRBJ2-7
V gene: TRBV27
CDR3 DNA: TGTGCCAGCAGTTTTGGAGCTAGCGGGGCTTCCTACGAGCAGTACTTC
CDR3 protein: CASSFGASGASYEQYF

clone size: few
D gene: -
J gene: TRBJ2-3
V gene: TRBV6-1
CDR3 DNA: TGTGCCAGCAGTCGGACCGCCGGGACAGATACGCAGTATTTT
CDR3 protein: CASSRTAGTDTQYF

clone size: few
D gene: TRBD1
J gene: TRBJ1-2
V gene: TRBV7-2
CDR3 DNA: TGTGCCAGCAGCCCCTATCCGACAGGGACCCATGGCTACACCTTC
CDR3 protein: CASSPYPTGTHGYTF

clone size: many
D gene: -
J gene: TRBJ1-2
V gene: TRBV4-1
CDR3 DNA: TGCGCCAGCAGCCAAGACCTGGACAGCTCGCGTGGCTACACCTTC
CDR3 protein: CASSQDLDSSRGYTF

clone size: -
D gene: -
J gene: TRBJ2-7
V gene: TRBV7-9
CDR3 DNA: TGTGCCAGCAGCTTAGGTGGTCTCAAAGAGCAGTACTTC
CDR3 protein: CASSLGGLKEQYF

clone size: -
D gene: -
J gene: TRBJ2-1
V gene: TRBV5-6
CDR3 DNA: TGTGCCAGCAGCTTGGAGCGACGGGGGTACAATGAGCAGTTCTTC
CDR3 protein: CASSLERRGYNEQFF

clone size: once
D gene: -
J gene: TRBJ1-2
V gene: TRBV7-3
CDR3 DNA: TGTGCCAGCAGCTTAACGGGTGGCCAGGGCGGAGGATATGGCTACACCTTC
CDR3 protein: CASSLTGGQGGGYGYTF

clone size: -
D gene: -
J gene: TRBJ2-7
V gene: TRBV7-2
CDR3 DNA: TGTGCCAGCAGCTTAGTATCAGGGGGAGGCTCCTACGAGCAGTACTTC
CDR3 protein: CASSLVSGGGSYEQYF

clone size: -
D gene: -
J gene: TRBJ2-3
V gene: TRBV7-2
CDR3 DNA: TGTGCCAGCAGCCCGTACGGACTATCCTACACAGGTACGCAGTATTTT
CDR3 protein: CASSPYGLSYTGTQYF

clone size: -
D gene: -
J gene: TRBJ2-1
V gene: TRBV20-1
CDR3 DNA: TGCAGTGGCGAGCACGGTTCCTACAATGAGCAGTTCTTC
CDR3 protein: CSGEHGSYNEQFF

clone size: -
D gene: -
J gene: TRBJ2-2
V gene: TRBV3-1
CDR3 DNA: TGTGCCAGCAGCCAAGAATACGCGACCGGGGAGCTGTTTTTT
CDR3 protein: CASSQEYATGELFF

clone size: -
D gene: TRBD2
J gene: TRBJ2-1
V gene: TRBV3-1
CDR3 DNA: TGTGCCAGCAGCCTGGCTAGCGGGAGGTTCAATGAGCAGTTCTTC
CDR3 protein: CASSLASGRFNEQFF

clone size: many
D gene: TRBD2
J gene: TRBJ2-1
V gene: TRBV6-5
CDR3 DNA: TGTGCCAGCAGGCCCCTAGCGGGGGGCTTGAGCTCCTACAATGAGCAGTTCTTC
CDR3 protein: CASRPLAGGLSSYNEQFF

clone size: -
D gene: -
J gene: TRBJ2-1
V gene: TRBV5-1
CDR3 DNA: TGCGCCAGCAGCTTCCTAGATGCGGGGGCCCACAATGAGCAGTTCTTC
CDR3 protein: CASSFLDAGAHNEQFF

clone size: few
D gene: -
J gene: TRBJ2-7
V gene: TRBV20-1
CDR3 DNA: TGCAGTGCTAGAGATCAGTCGAAGGTTCCCTACGAGCAGTACTTC
CDR3 protein: CSARDQSKVPYEQYF

clone size: few
D gene: -
J gene: TRBJ2-3
V gene: TRBV6-2/TRBV6-3
CDR3 DNA: TGTGCCACGCGAGCGAGGACAGATACGCAGTATTTT
CDR3 protein: CATRARTDTQYF

clone size: -
D gene: TRBD1
J gene: TRBJ2-5
V gene: TRBV5-1
CDR3 DNA: TGCGCCAGCAGCTTTACCGGGACAGGGAGTGAAGAGACCCAGTACTTC
CDR3 protein: CASSFTGTGSEETQYF

clone size: few
D gene: -
J gene: TRBJ1-2
V gene: TRBV6-2/TRBV6-3
CDR3 DNA: TGTGCCAGCAGTTCGGCGGCAAGGGGCTACACCTTC
CDR3 protein: CASSSAARGYTF

clone size: -
D gene: TRBD2
J gene: TRBJ2-7
V gene: TRBV27
CDR3 DNA: TGTGCCAGCAGTCCTAGCGGGGCCCTCTACGAGCAGTACTTC
CDR3 protein: CASSPSGALYEQYF